The present entry profiles one T cell receptor (beta chain) with its context. This entry is derived from a study of T cells in Graves' hyperthyroidism and ophthalmopathy. There are 14 residues in the CDR3. The V gene lost 3 bases and the J gene lost 2 bases, with 9 bases spanning the gap. Germline V gives CDR1 SGHTA, CDR2 FQGNSA. An absence of ophthalmopathy progression within 18 months meant stable Graves' hyperthyroidism. The diagnostic basis comprised clinical symptoms, serum thyroxine and TRAb, thyroid ultrasound and orbital computed tomography. From RNA transcripts, TCR beta CDR3 regions were amplified. The HTBI set primed first-round TCR CDR3 RT-PCR. TCRdb used MiXCR to reprocess the multiplex PCR reads, holding one entry per CDR3 protein. Among hundreds of thousands of distinct CDR3 sequences listed, 16% were seen once.

The chain links TRBV7-2 to TRBJ2-3; no reliable D call. Sequencing used blood. This TCR derives from a woman between 18 and 29 years old with Graves' hyperthyroidism. The CDR3 reads CASSLVINTDTQYF. The CDR3 DNA is TGTGCCAGCAGCTTGGTAATTAACACAGATACGCAGTATTTT. Full variable domain (missing parts from reference TRBV7-2 and TRBJ2-3): GAGVSQSPSNKVTEKGKDVELRCDPISGHTALYWYRQSLGQGLEFLIYFQGNSAPDKSGLPSDRFSAERTGGSVSTLTIQRTQQEDSAVYLCASSLVINTDTQYFGPGTRLTVL.